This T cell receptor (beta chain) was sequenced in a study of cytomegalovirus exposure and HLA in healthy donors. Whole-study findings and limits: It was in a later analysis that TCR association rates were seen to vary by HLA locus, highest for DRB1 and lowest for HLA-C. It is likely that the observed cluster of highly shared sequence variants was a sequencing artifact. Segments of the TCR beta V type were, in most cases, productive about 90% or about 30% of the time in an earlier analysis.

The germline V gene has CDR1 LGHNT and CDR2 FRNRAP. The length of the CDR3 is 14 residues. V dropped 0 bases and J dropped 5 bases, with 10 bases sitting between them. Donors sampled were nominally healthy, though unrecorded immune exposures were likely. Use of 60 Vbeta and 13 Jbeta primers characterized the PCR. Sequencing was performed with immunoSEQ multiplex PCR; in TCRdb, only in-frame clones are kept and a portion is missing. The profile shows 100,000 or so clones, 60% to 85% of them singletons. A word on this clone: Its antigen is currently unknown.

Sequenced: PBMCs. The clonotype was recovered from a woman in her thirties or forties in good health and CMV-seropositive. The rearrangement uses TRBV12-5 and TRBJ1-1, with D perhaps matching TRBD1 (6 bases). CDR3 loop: CASGLVLQGTEAFF. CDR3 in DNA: TGTGCTAGTGGTTTGGTACTTCAGGGGACTGAAGCTTTCTTT.